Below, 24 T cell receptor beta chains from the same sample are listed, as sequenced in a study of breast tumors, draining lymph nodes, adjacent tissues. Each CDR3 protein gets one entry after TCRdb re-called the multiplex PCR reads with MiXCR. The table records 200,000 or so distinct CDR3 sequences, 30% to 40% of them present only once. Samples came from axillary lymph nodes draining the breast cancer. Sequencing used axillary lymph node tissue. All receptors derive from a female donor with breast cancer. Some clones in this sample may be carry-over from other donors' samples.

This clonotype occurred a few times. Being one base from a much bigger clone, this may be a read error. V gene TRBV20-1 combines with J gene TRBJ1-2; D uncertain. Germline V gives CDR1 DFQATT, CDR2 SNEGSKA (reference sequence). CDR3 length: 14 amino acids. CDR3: CSATRPQSLNGYAF. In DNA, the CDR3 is TGCAGTGCTACCCGACCCCAGAGCCTCAATGGCTACGCCTTC.

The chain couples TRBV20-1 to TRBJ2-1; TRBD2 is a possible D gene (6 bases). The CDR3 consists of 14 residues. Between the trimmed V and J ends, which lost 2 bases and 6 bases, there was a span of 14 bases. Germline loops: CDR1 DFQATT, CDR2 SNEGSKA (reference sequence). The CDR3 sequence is CSARHYQGGNEQFF. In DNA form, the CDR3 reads TGCAGTGCTAGACACTACCAGGGAGGCAATGAGCAGTTCTTC.

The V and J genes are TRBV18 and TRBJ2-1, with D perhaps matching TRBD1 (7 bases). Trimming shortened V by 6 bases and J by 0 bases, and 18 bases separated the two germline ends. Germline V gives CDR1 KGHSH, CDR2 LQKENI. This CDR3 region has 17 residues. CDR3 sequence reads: CASSPGGRASSYNEQFF. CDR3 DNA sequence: TGTGCCAGCTCCCCAGGGGGGCGGGCAAGCTCCTACAATGAGCAGTTCTTC. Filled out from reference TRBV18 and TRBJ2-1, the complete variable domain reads NAGVMQNPRHLVRRRGQEARLRCSPMKGHSHVYWYRQLPEEGLKFMVYLQKENIIDESGMPKERFSAEFPKEGPSILRIQQVVRGDSAAYFCASSPGGRASSYNEQFFGPGTRLTVL.

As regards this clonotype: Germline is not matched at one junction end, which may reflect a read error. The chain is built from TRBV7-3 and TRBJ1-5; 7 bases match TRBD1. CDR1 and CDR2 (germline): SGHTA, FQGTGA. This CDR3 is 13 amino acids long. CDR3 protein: CASSSGGNRPQHF. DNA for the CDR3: TGTGCCAGCAGCTCAGGGGGAAATCGGCCCCAGCATTTT.

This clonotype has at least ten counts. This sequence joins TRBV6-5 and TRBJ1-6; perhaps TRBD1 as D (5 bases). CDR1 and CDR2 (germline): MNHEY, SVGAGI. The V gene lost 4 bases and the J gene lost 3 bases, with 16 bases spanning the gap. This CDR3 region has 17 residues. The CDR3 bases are TGTGCCAGCAGTTCCTCGTACCAGGGTATCTATAATTCACCCCTCCACTTT. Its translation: CASSSSYQGIYNSPLHF.

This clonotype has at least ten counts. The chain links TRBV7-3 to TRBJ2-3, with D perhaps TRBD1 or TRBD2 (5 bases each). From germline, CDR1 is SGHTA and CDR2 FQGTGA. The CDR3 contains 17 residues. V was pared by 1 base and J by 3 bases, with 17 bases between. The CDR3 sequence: CASSLNPPGAGTDTQYF. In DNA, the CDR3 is TGTGCCAGCAGCTTAAACCCCCCCGGGGCTGGAACAGATACGCAGTATTTT.

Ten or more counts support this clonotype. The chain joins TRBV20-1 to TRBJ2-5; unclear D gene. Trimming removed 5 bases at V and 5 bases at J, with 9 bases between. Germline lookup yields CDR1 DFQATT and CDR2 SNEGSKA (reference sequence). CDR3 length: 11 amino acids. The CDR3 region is CSAELSETQYF. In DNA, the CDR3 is TGCAGTGCTGAGTTGTCGGAGACCCAGTACTTC.

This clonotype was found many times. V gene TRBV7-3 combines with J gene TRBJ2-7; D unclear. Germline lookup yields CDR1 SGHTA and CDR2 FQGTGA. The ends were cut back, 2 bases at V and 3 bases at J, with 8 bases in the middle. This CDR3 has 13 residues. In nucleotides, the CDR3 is TGTGCCAGCAGCTTAGGGCGTTACTACGAGCAGTACTTC. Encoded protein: CASSLGRYYEQYF.

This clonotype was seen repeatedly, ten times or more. In nucleotides, the CDR3 is TGTGCCAGCAGCTTAACCGGGATGGGGTCACCCCTCCACTTT. Residues: CASSLTGMGSPLHF. The chain couples TRBV7-9 to TRBJ1-6; the D is unclear. V was shortened by 2 bases and J by 10 bases, with 12 bases between the two germline ends. The CDR3 is 14 amino acids. Germline CDR1 reads SEHNR; CDR2 reads FQNEAQ (reference sequence).

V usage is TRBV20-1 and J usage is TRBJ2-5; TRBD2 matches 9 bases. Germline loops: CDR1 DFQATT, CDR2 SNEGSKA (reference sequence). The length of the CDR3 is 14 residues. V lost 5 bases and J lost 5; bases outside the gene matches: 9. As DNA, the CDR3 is TGCAGTGCTCCGCGGGCGGGAGGGGGGGAGACCCAGTACTTC. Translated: CSAPRAGGGETQYF.

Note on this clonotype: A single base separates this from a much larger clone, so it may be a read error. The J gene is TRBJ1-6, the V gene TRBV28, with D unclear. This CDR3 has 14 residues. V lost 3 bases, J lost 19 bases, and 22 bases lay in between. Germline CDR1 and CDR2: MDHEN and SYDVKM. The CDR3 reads CASSFDIPGHIEHF. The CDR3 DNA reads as TGTGCCAGCAGTTTCGACATCCCAGGTCATATTGAGCACTTT.

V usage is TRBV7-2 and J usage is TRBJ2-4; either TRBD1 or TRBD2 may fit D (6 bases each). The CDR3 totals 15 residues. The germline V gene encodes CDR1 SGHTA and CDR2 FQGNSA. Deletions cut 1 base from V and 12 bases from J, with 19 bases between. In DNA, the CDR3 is TGTGCCAGCAGCTTAGAAAGGGGGGTTTCCCGCCATCAGTACTTC. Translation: CASSLERGVSRHQYF.

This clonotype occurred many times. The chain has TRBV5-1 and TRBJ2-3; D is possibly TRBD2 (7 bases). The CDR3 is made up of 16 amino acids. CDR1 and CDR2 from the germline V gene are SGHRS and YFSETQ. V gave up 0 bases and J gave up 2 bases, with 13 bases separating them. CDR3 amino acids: CASSLEGGAFTDTQYF. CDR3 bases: TGCGCCAGCAGCTTGGAAGGGGGGGCCTTCACAGATACGCAGTATTTT.

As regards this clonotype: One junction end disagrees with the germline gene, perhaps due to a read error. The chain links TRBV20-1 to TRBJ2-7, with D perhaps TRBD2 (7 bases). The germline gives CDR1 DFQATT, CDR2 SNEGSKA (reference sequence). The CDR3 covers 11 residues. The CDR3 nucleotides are TGCAGTGCCTCGCGGGGGACATCGATGACCTTC. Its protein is CSASRGTSMTF.

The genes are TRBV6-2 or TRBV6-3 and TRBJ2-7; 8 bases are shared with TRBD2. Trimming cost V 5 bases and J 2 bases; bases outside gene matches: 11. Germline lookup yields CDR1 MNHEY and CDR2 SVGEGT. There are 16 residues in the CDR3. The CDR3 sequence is CASSKPGLEIPYEQYF. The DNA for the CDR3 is TGTGCCAGCAGTAAACCGGGACTAGAGATTCCCTACGAGCAGTACTTC.

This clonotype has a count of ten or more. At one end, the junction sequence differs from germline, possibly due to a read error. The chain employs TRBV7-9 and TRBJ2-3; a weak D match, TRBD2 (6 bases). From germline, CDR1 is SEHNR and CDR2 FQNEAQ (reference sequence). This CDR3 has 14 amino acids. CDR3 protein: CAGSLAVSTDTQYF. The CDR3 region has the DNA TGTGCCGGCAGCTTAGCGGTCAGCACAGATACGCAGTATTTT.

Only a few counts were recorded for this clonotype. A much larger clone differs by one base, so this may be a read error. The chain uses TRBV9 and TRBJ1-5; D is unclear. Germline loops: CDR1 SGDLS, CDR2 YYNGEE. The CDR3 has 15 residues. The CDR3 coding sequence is TGTGCCAGCAGCGTATTTGGGGAGAGCGGTCAGCCCCCGCATTTT. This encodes CASSVFGESGQPPHF.

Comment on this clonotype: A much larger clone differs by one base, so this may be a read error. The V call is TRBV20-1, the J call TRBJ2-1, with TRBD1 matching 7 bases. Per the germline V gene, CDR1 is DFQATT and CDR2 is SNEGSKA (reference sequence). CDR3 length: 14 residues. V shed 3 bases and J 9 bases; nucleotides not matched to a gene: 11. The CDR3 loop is CSASSPGQPTEQFF. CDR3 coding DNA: TGCAGTGCTAGCTCGCCGGGACAGCCTACTGAGCAGTTCTTC.

The CDR3 sequence is CATSSKDRFNYGYTF. As DNA, the CDR3 is TGTGCCACCAGCAGCAAGGACAGGTTTAACTATGGCTACACCTTC. The rearrangement links TRBV15 to TRBJ1-2; the match to TRBD1 covers 7 bases. This CDR3 is built from 15 residues. Germline CDR1 reads LNHNV; CDR2 reads YYDKDF (reference sequence). Germline trimming cut 3 bases from V and 1 base from J; bases unmatched to any gene: 5.

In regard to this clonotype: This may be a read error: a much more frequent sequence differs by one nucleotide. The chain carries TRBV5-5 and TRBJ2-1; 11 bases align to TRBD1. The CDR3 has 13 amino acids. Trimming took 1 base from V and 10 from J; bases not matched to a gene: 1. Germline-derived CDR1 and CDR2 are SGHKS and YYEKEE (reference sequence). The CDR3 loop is CASSLRTGGEQFF. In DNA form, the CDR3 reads TGTGCCAGCAGCTTGAGGACAGGGGGCGAGCAGTTCTTC.

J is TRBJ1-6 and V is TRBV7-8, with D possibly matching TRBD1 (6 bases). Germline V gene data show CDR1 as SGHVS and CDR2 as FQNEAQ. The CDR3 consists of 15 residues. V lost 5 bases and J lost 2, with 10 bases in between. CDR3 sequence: CASSGRGTYNSPLHF. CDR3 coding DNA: TGTGCCAGCAGCGGAAGGGGGACCTATAATTCACCCCTCCACTTT.

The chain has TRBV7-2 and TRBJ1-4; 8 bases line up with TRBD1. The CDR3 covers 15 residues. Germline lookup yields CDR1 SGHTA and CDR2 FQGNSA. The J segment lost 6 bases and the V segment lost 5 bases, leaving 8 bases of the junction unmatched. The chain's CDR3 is CASSPRDRQDEKLFF. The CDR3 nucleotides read TGTGCCAGCAGCCCCAGGGACAGGCAGGATGAAAAACTGTTTTTT. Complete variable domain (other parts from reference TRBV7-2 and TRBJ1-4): GAGVSQSPSNKVTEKGKDVELRCDPISGHTALYWYRQSLGQGLEFLIYFQGNSAPDKSGLPSDRFSAERTGGSVSTLTIQRTQQEDSAVYLCASSPRDRQDEKLFFGSGTQLSVL.

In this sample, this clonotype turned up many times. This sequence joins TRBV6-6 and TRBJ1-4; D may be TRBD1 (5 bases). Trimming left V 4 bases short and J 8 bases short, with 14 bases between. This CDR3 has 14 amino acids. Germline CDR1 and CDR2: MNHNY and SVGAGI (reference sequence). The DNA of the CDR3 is TGTGCCAGCAGTTCCAGGGAGCGGGGAGAAAAACTGTTTTTT. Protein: CASSSRERGEKLFF.

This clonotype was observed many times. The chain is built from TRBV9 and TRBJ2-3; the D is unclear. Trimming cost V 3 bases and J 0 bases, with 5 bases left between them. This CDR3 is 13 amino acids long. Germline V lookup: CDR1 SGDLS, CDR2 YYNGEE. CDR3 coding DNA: TGTGCCAGCAGCGCCGACAGCACAGATACGCAGTATTTT. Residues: CASSADSTDTQYF.